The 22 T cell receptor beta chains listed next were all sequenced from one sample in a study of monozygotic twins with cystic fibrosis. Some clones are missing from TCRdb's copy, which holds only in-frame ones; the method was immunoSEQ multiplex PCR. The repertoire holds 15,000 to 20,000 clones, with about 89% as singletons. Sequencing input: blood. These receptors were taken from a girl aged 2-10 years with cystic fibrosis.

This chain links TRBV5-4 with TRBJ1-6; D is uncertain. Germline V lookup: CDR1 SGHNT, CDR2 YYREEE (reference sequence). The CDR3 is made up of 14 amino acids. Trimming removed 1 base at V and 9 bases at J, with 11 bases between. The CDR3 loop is CASSLSVAGSPLHF. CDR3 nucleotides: TGTGCCAGCAGCTTGTCTGTGGCAGGTTCACCCCTCCACTTT. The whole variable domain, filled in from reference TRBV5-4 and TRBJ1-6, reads ETGVTQSPTHLIKTRGQQVTLRCSSQSGHNTVSWYQQALGQGPQFIFQYYREEENGRGNFPPRFSGLQFPNYSSELNVNALELDDSALYLCASSLSVAGSPLHFGNGTRLTVT.

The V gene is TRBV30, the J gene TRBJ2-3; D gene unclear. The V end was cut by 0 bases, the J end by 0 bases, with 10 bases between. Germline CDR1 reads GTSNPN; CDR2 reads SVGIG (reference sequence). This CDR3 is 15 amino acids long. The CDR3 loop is CAWSVSASSTDTQYF. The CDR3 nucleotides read TGTGCCTGGAGTGTTTCGGCGTCTAGCACAGATACGCAGTATTTT.

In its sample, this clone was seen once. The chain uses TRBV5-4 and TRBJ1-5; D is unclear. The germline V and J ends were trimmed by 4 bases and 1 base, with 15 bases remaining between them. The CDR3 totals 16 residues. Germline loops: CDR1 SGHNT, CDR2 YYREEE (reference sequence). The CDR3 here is CASSQDEGGSNQPQHF. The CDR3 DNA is TGTGCCAGCAGCCAAGATGAAGGAGGGAGCAATCAGCCCCAGCATTTT.

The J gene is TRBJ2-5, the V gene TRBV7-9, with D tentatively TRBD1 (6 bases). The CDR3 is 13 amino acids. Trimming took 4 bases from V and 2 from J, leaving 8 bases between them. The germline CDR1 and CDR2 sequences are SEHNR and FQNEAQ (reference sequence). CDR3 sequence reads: CASSSQGQETQYF. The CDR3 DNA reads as TGTGCCAGCAGCTCGCAGGGGCAAGAGACCCAGTACTTC.

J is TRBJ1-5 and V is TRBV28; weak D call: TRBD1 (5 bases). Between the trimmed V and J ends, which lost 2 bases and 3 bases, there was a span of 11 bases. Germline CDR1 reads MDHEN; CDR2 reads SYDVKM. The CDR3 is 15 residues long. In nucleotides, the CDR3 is TGTGCCAGCAGTTTAAAAGGGGCGATCAATCAGCCCCAGCATTTT. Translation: CASSLKGAINQPQHF.

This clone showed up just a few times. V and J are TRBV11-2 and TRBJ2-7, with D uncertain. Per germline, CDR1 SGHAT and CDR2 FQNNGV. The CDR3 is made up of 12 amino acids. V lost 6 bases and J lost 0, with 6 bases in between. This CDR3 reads CASSPNSYEQYF. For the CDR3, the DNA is TGTGCCAGCAGTCCGAACTCCTACGAGCAGTACTTC.

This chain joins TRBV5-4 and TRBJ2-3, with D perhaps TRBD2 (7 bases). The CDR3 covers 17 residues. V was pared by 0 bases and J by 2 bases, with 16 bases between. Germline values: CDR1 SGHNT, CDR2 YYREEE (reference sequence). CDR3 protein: CASSLGSWGGPTDTQYF. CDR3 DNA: TGTGCCAGCAGCTTGGGGAGTTGGGGGGGCCCCACAGATACGCAGTATTTT. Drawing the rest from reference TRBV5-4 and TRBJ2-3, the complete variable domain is ETGVTQSPTHLIKTRGQQVTLRCSSQSGHNTVSWYQQALGQGPQFIFQYYREEENGRGNFPPRFSGLQFPNYSSELNVNALELDDSALYLCASSLGSWGGPTDTQYFGPGTRLTVL.

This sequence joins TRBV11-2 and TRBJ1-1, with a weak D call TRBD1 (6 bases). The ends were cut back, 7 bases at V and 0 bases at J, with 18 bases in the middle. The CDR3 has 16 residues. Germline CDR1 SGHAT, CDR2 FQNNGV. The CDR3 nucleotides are TGTGCCAGCACAAAGGGGACAATCCTCATGAACACTGAAGCTTTCTTT. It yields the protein CASTKGTILMNTEAFF.

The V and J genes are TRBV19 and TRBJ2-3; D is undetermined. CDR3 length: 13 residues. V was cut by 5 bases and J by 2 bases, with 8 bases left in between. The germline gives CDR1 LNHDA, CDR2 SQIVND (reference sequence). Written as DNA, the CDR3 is TGTGCCAGTAGTTGGCGAGACACAGATACGCAGTATTTT. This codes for CASSWRDTDTQYF.

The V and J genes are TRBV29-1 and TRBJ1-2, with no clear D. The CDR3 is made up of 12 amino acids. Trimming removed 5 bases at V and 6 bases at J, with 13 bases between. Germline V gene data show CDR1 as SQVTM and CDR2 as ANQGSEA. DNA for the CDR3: TGCAGCGTTACGGGGAGTGGAGATGGCTACACCTTC. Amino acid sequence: CSVTGSGDGYTF.

CDR3 bases: TGTGCCAGCAGCCAAGTGGGCGTGCGGAATGAGCAGTTCTTC. Its translation is CASSQVGVRNEQFF. V is TRBV4-2 and J is TRBJ2-1; no reliable D call. Germline CDR1 and CDR2: LGHNA and YNFKEQ. The V and J ends lost 1 base and 7 bases respectively, with 11 bases between them. This CDR3 has 14 residues.

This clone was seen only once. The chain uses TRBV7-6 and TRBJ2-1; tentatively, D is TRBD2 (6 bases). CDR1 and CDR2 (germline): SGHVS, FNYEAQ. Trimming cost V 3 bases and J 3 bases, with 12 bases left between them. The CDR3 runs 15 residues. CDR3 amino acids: CASSFFVGGYNEQFF. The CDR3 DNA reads TGTGCCAGCAGCTTTTTCGTCGGGGGCTACAATGAGCAGTTCTTC.

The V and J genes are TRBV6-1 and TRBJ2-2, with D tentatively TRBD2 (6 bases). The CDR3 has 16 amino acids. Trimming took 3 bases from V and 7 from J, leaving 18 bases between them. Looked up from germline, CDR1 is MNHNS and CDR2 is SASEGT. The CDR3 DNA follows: TGTGCCAGCAGTGATGAGGAGGGGTGGTATTTCGGGGAGCTGTTTTTT. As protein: CASSDEEGWYFGELFF.

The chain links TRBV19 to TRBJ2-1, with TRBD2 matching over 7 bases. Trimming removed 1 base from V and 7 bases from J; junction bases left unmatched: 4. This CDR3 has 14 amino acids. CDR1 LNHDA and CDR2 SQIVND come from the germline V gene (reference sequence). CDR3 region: CASSIGEGTNEQFF. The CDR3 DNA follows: TGTGCCAGTAGTATAGGGGAGGGGACGAATGAGCAGTTCTTC.

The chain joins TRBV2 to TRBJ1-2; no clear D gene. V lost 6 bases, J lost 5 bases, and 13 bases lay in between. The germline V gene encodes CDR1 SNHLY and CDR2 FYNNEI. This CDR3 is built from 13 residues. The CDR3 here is CASSLKGSYGYTF. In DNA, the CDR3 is TGTGCCAGCAGCCTTAAAGGTAGTTATGGCTACACCTTC.

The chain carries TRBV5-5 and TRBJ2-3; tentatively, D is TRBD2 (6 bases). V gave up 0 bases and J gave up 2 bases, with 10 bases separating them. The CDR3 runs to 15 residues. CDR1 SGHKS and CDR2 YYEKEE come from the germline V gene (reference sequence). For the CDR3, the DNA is TGTGCCAGCAGCTTGGCCGGGAGTATCACAGATACGCAGTATTTT. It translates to CASSLAGSITDTQYF.

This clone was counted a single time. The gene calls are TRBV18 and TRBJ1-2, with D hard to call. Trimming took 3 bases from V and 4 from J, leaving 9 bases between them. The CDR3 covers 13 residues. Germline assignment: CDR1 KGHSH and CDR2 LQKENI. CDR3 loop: CASSPDGSYGYTF. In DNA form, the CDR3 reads TGTGCCAGCTCACCCGACGGAAGCTATGGCTACACCTTC.

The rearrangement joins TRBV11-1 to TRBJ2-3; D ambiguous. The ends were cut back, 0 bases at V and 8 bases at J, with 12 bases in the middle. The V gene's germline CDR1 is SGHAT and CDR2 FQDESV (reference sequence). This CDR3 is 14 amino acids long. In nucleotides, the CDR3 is TGTGCCAGCAGCTTAGCGGGATTTCCGGGTACGCAGTATTTT. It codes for CASSLAGFPGTQYF.

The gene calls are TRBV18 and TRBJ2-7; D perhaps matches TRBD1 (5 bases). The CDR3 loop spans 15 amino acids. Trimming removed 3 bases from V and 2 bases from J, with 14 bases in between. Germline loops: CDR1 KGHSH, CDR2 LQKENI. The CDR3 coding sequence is TGTGCCAGCTCACCCCAGGGTGTGGAAACCTACGAGCAGTACTTC. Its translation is CASSPQGVETYEQYF.

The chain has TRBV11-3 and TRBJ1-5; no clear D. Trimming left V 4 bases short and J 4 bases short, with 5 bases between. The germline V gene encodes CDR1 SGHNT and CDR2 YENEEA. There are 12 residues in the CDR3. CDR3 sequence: CASSSKNQPQHF. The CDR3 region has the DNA TGTGCCAGCAGCTCGAAAAATCAGCCCCAGCATTTT.

CDR3 DNA sequence: TGTGCCAGCAGTACGGGACAGGGGCTTCGCTATGGCTACACCTTC. It yields the protein CASSTGQGLRYGYTF. This chain joins TRBV28 and TRBJ1-2, with TRBD1 matching 10 bases. The CDR3 consists of 15 residues. CDR1 and CDR2 (germline): MDHEN, SYDVKM. V was pared by 5 bases and J by 4 bases, with 7 bases of the junction left unmatched.

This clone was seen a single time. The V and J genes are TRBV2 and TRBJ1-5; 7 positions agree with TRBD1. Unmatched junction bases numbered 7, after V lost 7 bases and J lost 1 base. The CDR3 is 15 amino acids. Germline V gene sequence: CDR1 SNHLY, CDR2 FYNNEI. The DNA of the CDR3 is TGTGCCAGCACGACCCAGGGGGTGAGCAATCAGCCCCAGCATTTT. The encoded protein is CASTTQGVSNQPQHF.